The rows below give T cell receptor beta chains drawn from one sample of a study of shared clonotypes between healthy human individuals. TCRdb's copy holds only in-frame clones and misses some; the assay was immunoSEQ multiplex PCR. The sample has around 2.1 million clones, just over 90% seen once. The sample taken for sequencing was naive CD8+ T cells from PBMCs. These receptors were taken from a man aged 18 to 30 in good health. Some clones in this sample may be carry-over from other donors' samples. The CDR3 runs from the conserved cysteine through the conserved F or W. The order of the fields is D gene, J gene, V gene, clone size, CDR3 DNA, CDR3 protein. A D gene is named only where the DNA matches it firmly. Not every row has a clone size; where given, it reads once, few, many or a size class.

TRBD1 | TRBJ2-6 | TRBV7-9 | NA | TGTGCCAGCAGCAGCCGGGACAGGGTCTCTGGGGCCAACGTCCTGACTTTC | CASSSRDRVSGANVLTF
NA | TRBJ1-3 | TRBV7-9 | NA | TGTGCCAGCAGCTTAGAATACGGGGGGTTAACTGGAAACACCATATATTTT | CASSLEYGGLTGNTIYF
NA | TRBJ2-2 | TRBV7-9 | NA | TGTGCCAGCAGAAGTGGGACTTTGAACACCGGGGAGCTGTTTTTT | CASRSGTLNTGELFF
NA | TRBJ2-7 | TRBV6-1 | once | TGTGCCACCATCTGGCCACTGTACTTGGGCGAGCAGTACTTC | CATIWPLYLGEQYF
TRBD1 | TRBJ2-1 | TRBV29-1 | NA | TGCAGCGCCCGGACAGGGGGCCCCCACAATGAGCAGTTCTTC | CSARTGGPHNEQFF
NA | TRBJ1-5 | TRBV2 | NA | TGTGCCAGCCGTGGACGGAGTACAAATCAGCCCCAGCATTTT | CASRGRSTNQPQHF
NA | TRBJ2-2 | TRBV11-2 | NA | TGTGCCAGCAGCTTAGGAGCGGTGACGAACACCGGGGAGCTGTTTTTT | CASSLGAVTNTGELFF
NA | TRBJ2-6 | TRBV7-8 | NA | TGTGCCAGCAGCTCTAACCGCCTCCCCCTCTCTGGGGCCAACGTCCTGACTTTC | CASSSNRLPLSGANVLTF
TRBD2 | TRBJ2-7 | TRBV27 | NA | TGTGCCAGCAGTTCCCTACTAGCGGGGAGAACCTACGAGCAGTACTTC | CASSSLLAGRTYEQYF
TRBD2 | TRBJ2-1 | TRBV7-8 | NA | TGTGCCAGCAGCTTCCTACTAGCGGGAGGCTACAATGAGCAGTTCTTC | CASSFLLAGGYNEQFF
NA | TRBJ2-7 | TRBV6-1 | NA | TGTGCCAGCAGTGACGGACATAGCTCAACCTACGAGCAGTACTTC | CASSDGHSSTYEQYF
NA | TRBJ2-7 | TRBV19 | NA | TGTGCCAGTAGTATTGGCGGGCACGAGCAGTACTTC | CASSIGGHEQYF
NA | TRBJ1-3 | TRBV21-1 | NA | TGTGCCAGCAGCAACCCGAAACGGGGAAACACCATATATTTT | CASSNPKRGNTIYF
NA | TRBJ1-2 | TRBV14 | NA | TGTGCCAGCAGCCCCCAGCCCCTAGGGAACTATGGCTACACCTTC | CASSPQPLGNYGYTF
TRBD2 | TRBJ2-4 | TRBV10-3 | NA | TGTGCCATCAGTGAAGTGGGCTTGACGGGAGGGCCGCCCAAAAACATTCAGTACTTC | CAISEVGLTGGPPKNIQYF
TRBD2 | TRBJ2-4 | TRBV7-9 | NA | TGTGCCAGCAGCTTAGTAGCGGGAGCCAAAAACATTCAGTACTTC | CASSLVAGAKNIQYF
TRBD2 | TRBJ2-2 | TRBV28 | NA | TGTGCCAGCAGTTTAAGGCCCAGCGGGATAAACGGGGAGCTGTTTTTT | CASSLRPSGINGELFF
NA | TRBJ1-1 | TRBV16 | NA | TGTGCCAGCAGCCAATCCCCAAAAACTGAAGCTTTCTTT | CASSQSPKTEAFF
NA | TRBJ1-3 | TRBV4-1 | NA | TGCGCCAGCAGCCAAGATACACGCTCTGGAAACACCATATATTTT | CASSQDTRSGNTIYF
NA | TRBJ1-1 | TRBV5-1 | NA | TGCGCCAGCAGCTTGGCCTCAGGGAACACTGAAGCTTTCTTT | CASSLASGNTEAFF
TRBD1 | TRBJ2-1 | TRBV9 | NA | TGTGCCAGCAACACAGGGGGTGACTCCTACAATGAGCAGTTCTTC | CASNTGGDSYNEQFF
NA | TRBJ1-4 | TRBV15 | NA | TGTGCCACCAGCAGCAGGACGGGGGCCCTTAGTGAAAAACTGTTTTTT | CATSSRTGALSEKLFF
NA | TRBJ2-7 | TRBV28 | NA | TGTGCCAGCAGTACCCCTGGGGGAGGCTACGAGCAGTACTTC | CASSTPGGGYEQYF
NA | TRBJ2-7 | TRBV18 | NA | TGTGCCAGCTCCTCCGCAGGGGAGAGACCCTTTTCCTACGAGCAGTACTTC | CASSSAGERPFSYEQYF
TRBD2 | TRBJ2-7 | TRBV28 | NA | TGTGCCAGCAGGCCCCCGGCGCGCGGGAGGTACGAGCAGTACTTC | CASRPPARGRYEQYF
NA | TRBJ1-5 | TRBV5-6 | NA | TGTGCCAGCAGCTTGGGGGGGGATCAGCCCCAGCATTTT | CASSLGGDQPQHF
TRBD1 | TRBJ1-5 | TRBV4-2 | NA | TGTGCCAGCAGCCAGAGACAGGGGCCCCCCAATCAGCCCCAGCATTTT | CASSQRQGPPNQPQHF
TRBD2 | TRBJ2-1 | TRBV7-9 | NA | TGTGCCAGCAGCCGATCGAGTGGCGGGAGGGCCCAGGATGAGCAGTTCTTC | CASSRSSGGRAQDEQFF
NA | TRBJ2-2 | TRBV11-2 | NA | TGTGCCAGCAGCTCCCCTCGACAGAGGCTTCACACCGGGGAGCTGTTTTTT | CASSSPRQRLHTGELFF
TRBD2 | TRBJ2-5 | TRBV28 | NA | TGTGCCAGCACCGTGACTAGCGGGGACGGAGAGACCCAGTACTTC | CASTVTSGDGETQYF
NA | TRBJ2-2 | TRBV27 | NA | TGTGCCAGCAGTTTTACTTCAGGGGTTGCCGGGGAGCTGTTTTTT | CASSFTSGVAGELFF
TRBD2 | TRBJ2-5 | TRBV15 | NA | TGTGCCACCAGCAGTCGACTAGCGGGAGGCATACGGGGAGAGACCCAGTACTTC | CATSSRLAGGIRGETQYF
TRBD1 | TRBJ1-2 | TRBV5-4 | NA | TGTGCCAGCAGCCTAAGGGGGACAGGGGGTGGCTACACCTTC | CASSLRGTGGGYTF
TRBD1 | TRBJ2-3 | TRBV7-8 | NA | TGTGCCAGCAGCCCTGCCGCAGGGGGAGCAACAGATACGCAGTATTTT | CASSPAAGGATDTQYF
NA | TRBJ2-7 | TRBV27 | NA | TGTGCCAGCAGTCAGAGGGGCCCCACCTACGAGCAGTACTTC | CASSQRGPTYEQYF
TRBD1 | TRBJ2-3 | TRBV2 | NA | TGTGCCAGCCTACTGACAGGGGATGATACGCAGTATTTT | CASLLTGDDTQYF
NA | TRBJ1-2 | TRBV19 | NA | TGTGCCAGCCTGACAGCCTTGTATGGCTACACCTTC | CASLTALYGYTF
NA | TRBJ2-2 | TRBV7-3 | once | TGTGCCAGCAGCTTATGGGAGGCGGGCACCGGGGAGCTGTTTTTT | CASSLWEAGTGELFF
NA | TRBJ1-1 | TRBV6-6 | NA | TGTGCCAGCAGTTCTCTCAACACCGACACTGAAGCTTTCTTT | CASSSLNTDTEAFF
TRBD2 | TRBJ2-7 | TRBV10-1 | NA | TGCGCCAGCAGTGAGTCTAGGGGACTAGCGGGAGACACCTTCTACGAGCAGTACTTC | CASSESRGLAGDTFYEQYF
TRBD1 | TRBJ2-5 | TRBV10-3 | NA | TGTGCCATCAGTGATTGGACAGGGGAAGAGACCCAGTACTTC | CAISDWTGEETQYF
TRBD1 | TRBJ2-2 | TRBV28 | NA | TGTGCCAGCAGTTCCTCAGGGGGCACCGGGGAGCTGTTTTTT | CASSSSGGTGELFF
NA | TRBJ1-5 | TRBV4-1 | NA | TGCGCCAGCAGCCAGCTTTGGGATCAGCCCCAGCATTTT | CASSQLWDQPQHF
TRBD1 | TRBJ2-5 | TRBV11-3 | NA | TGTGCCAGCAGCGGGACAGGGGGCCGTCAGTACTTC | CASSGTGGRQYF
NA | TRBJ2-1 | TRBV7-9 | NA | TGTGCCAGCAGCTCCCGACTTAGGCCCGCGTTGGGGCAGTTCTTC | CASSSRLRPALGQFF
NA | TRBJ1-1 | TRBV5-1 | NA | TGCGCCAGCAGCTTGCGGGAGAACACTGAAGCTTTCTTT | CASSLRENTEAFF
NA | TRBJ1-4 | TRBV28 | NA | TGTGCCAGCAGTCCCTCCGCAACTAATGAAAAACTGTTTTTT | CASSPSATNEKLFF
NA | TRBJ2-7 | TRBV14 | NA | TGTGCCAGCAGCGGACCTGACAACCCCTACGAGCAGTACTTC | CASSGPDNPYEQYF
TRBD1 | TRBJ2-1 | TRBV9 | NA | TGTGCCAGCACTCCCGGGACAGTGCGCTACAATGAGCAGTTCTTC | CASTPGTVRYNEQFF
NA | TRBJ1-5 | TRBV27 | NA | TGTGCCAGCAGTTTATGGGCAGGGGCTCAGCCCCAGCATTTT | CASSLWAGAQPQHF
TRBD2 | TRBJ2-1 | TRBV7-8 | NA | TGTGCCAGCAGCGGGGCGGGAGGTTCCTACAATGAGCAGTTCTTC | CASSGAGGSYNEQFF
NA | TRBJ2-6 | TRBV9 | NA | TGTGCCAGCGGTACGGGGAGATTCGGGGCCAACGTCCTGACTTTC | CASGTGRFGANVLTF